Below, 10 T cell receptor beta chains from the same sample are listed, as sequenced in a study of blood T cell repertoires in COVID-19. Repertoires were generated with immunoSEQ multiplex PCR, while TCRdb's copy carries only in-frame clones and drops some. The profile shows some 200,000 clones, roughly 82% of them singletons. Source material: PBMCs or T cells enriched from blood (not recorded which). The receptors were sampled from a man aged 40-50 years who had recovered from COVID-19.

There are a few counts of this clone. V is TRBV4-1 and J is TRBJ2-1; 10 nucleotides match TRBD2. The junction had 8 bases not matched to a gene; V was cut back by 0 bases and J by 9 bases. Germline CDR1 MGHRA, CDR2 YSYEKL. This CDR3 comprises 16 residues. The CDR3 nucleotides are TGCGCCAGCAGCCAAGATGTCCGAGCGGGAGGGGGTGAGCAGTTCTTC. It specifies CASSQDVRAGGGEQFF.

This clone was found a few times. The rearrangement uses TRBV7-2 and TRBJ2-7, with 8 positions matching TRBD2. The CDR3 loop spans 14 amino acids. After removal of 3 bases from V and 5 bases from J, the junction contained 6 bases not matched to a gene. Germline V gene lookup returns CDR1 SGHTA and CDR2 FQGNSA. CDR3 amino acids: CASSFTAGADEQYF. The CDR3 DNA is TGTGCCAGCAGCTTCACAGCGGGAGCCGACGAGCAGTACTTC.

The rearrangement uses TRBV19 and TRBJ2-7; TRBD2 aligns across 10 bases. The V segment lost 1 base and the J segment 5 bases; nucleotides outside the gene matches: 5. This CDR3 region has 15 residues. Germline lookup yields CDR1 LNHDA and CDR2 SQIVND (reference sequence). The CDR3 nucleotides read TGTGCCAGTAGTATAGGAACTAGCGGGATCGACGAGCAGTACTTC. Encoded protein: CASSIGTSGIDEQYF.

The chain links TRBV5-1 to TRBJ2-1; 13 bases agree with TRBD2. The germline gives CDR1 SGHRS, CDR2 YFSETQ. V lost 2 bases and J lost 8; bases outside the gene matches: 4. This CDR3 comprises 15 residues. CDR3 coding DNA: TGCGCCAGCAGCTTTGGACTAGCGGGAGTGGATGAGCAGTTCTTC. This gives the protein CASSFGLAGVDEQFF.

V is TRBV6-5 and J is TRBJ1-1, with 7 nucleotides matching TRBD1. The CDR3 has 15 residues. The junction had 9 bases not matched to a gene; V was cut back by 5 bases and J by 3 bases. In germline, CDR1 is MNHEY, CDR2 SVGAGI. The CDR3 DNA reads TGTGCCAGCAGTACAAGGGGGCGCCCGGACACTGAAGCTTTCTTT. Translating gives CASSTRGRPDTEAFF.

The rearrangement uses TRBV24-1 and TRBJ2-5, with 13 nucleotides matching TRBD2. This CDR3 comprises 16 residues. CDR1 is KGHDR and CDR2 is SFDVKD in the germline V gene. Unmatched junction bases numbered 4, after V lost 3 bases and J lost 4 bases. CDR3 residues: CATSDLGLAGRETQYF. The CDR3 bases are TGTGCCACCAGTGATCTGGGACTAGCGGGAAGAGAGACCCAGTACTTC.

The rearrangement uses TRBV19 and TRBJ2-5; 14 nucleotides agree with TRBD2. CDR1 and CDR2 (germline): LNHDA, SQIVND (reference sequence). The J segment lost 5 bases and the V segment lost 3 bases, leaving 5 bases of the junction unmatched. The CDR3 is 16 residues long. The CDR3 region has the DNA TGTGCCAGTAGTATTGGGACTAGCGGGAGCGGGGAGACCCAGTACTTC. Encoded protein: CASSIGTSGSGETQYF.

The V and J genes are TRBV7-6 and TRBJ2-7; D is uncertain. The length of the CDR3 is 11 residues. Germline CDR1 and CDR2: SGHVS and FNYEAQ. Trimming cost V 3 bases and J 4 bases, with 4 bases left between them. The CDR3 is CASSFHYEQYV. The CDR3 coding sequence is TGTGCCAGCAGCTTTCATTACGAGCAGTACGTC.

The chain recombines TRBV28 with TRBJ1-4, with TRBD1 matching 8 bases. Germline-derived CDR1 and CDR2 are MDHEN and SYDVKM. This CDR3 comprises 17 residues. J was trimmed by 5 bases and V by 4 bases; bases with no gene match: 12. The CDR3 DNA reads as TGTGCCAGCAGTTCCGCCACAAGACAGGGGAAGAATGAAAAACTGTTTTTT. This translates into CASSSATRQGKNEKLFF.

This rearrangement joins TRBV6-2 or TRBV6-3 to TRBJ2-7; weak D call: TRBD1 (6 bases). This CDR3 contains 14 residues. Trimming removed 2 bases at V and 6 bases at J, with 14 bases between. Germline V gene lookup returns CDR1 MNHEY and CDR2 SVGEGT. CDR3 protein: CASSYPDRRREQYF. CDR3 DNA sequence: TGTGCCAGCAGTTACCCCGACAGGCGGCGCGAGCAGTACTTC.